The 7 T cell receptor beta chains given below trace back to one sample, sequenced in a study of T-cell memory formation after mild COVID-19. MiXCR, applied by TCRdb to the 5' RACE reads, yields one record per CDR3 protein. The table shows about 430,000 distinct CDR3 sequences, with roughly a quarter occurring only once. The sample was PBMCs or a T cell subset sorted from them (not recorded which). The source of these receptors is an adult woman who had mild COVID-19 (a few samples of this study predate the infection). Cell type and time point are not known.

CDR3 in DNA: TGCGCCAGCAGCTTGACTAGCGGGGGTTTAACCTACGAGCAGTACTTC. Protein: CASSLTSGGLTYEQYF. The genes are TRBV5-1 and TRBJ2-7, with TRBD2 matching over 11 bases. The CDR3 has 16 amino acids. V was clipped by 1 base and J by 2 bases; unmatched bases: 5. The germline gives CDR1 SGHRS, CDR2 YFSETQ. Based on the CDR3 plus reference TRBV5-1 and TRBJ2-7, the full variable domain is KAGVTQTPRYLIKTRGQQVTLSCSPISGHRSVSWYQQTPGQGLQFLFEYFSETQRNKGNFPGRFSGRQFSNSRSEMNVSTLELGDSALYLCASSLTSGGLTYEQYFGPGTRLTVT.

This clonotype was picked up a small number of times. The V gene is TRBV20-1, the J gene TRBJ2-7; D remains unclear. CDR1 is DFQATT and CDR2 is SNEGSKA in the germline V gene (reference sequence). CDR3 length equals 13 residues. The CDR3 bases are TGCAGCTTAACTGGCGGAAACGACTACGAGCAGTACTTC. This gives the protein CSLTGGNDYEQYF.

This clonotype was picked up a small number of times. V and J are TRBV20-1 and TRBJ2-1; D gene uncertain. Between the trimmed V and J ends, which lost 1 base and 1 base, there was a span of 14 bases. CDR1 and CDR2 from the germline V gene are DFQATT and SNEGSKA (reference sequence). CDR3 length: 16 residues. In nucleotides, the CDR3 is TGCAGTGCTAGAGCCTCCGGATGGAGTTCCTACAATGAGCAGTTCTTC. Its protein product is CSARASGWSSYNEQFF.

V usage is TRBV15 and J usage is TRBJ2-1, with 11 nucleotides matching TRBD1. V dropped 2 bases and J dropped 4; count of bases not matched to a gene: 10. This CDR3 comprises 18 residues. CDR1 and CDR2 (germline): LNHNV, YYDKDF (reference sequence). CDR3 sequence (DNA): TGTGCCACCAGCAGATACAGGGAGGGACAGGGGGTTTACAATGAGCAGTTCTTC. This gives the protein CATSRYREGQGVYNEQFF.

This clonotype was counted only a few times. This chain uses TRBV11-2 with TRBJ2-3; tentative D call: TRBD1 (6 bases). Trimming removed 5 bases at V and 7 bases at J, with 19 bases between. The CDR3 covers 15 residues. From germline, CDR1 is SGHAT and CDR2 FQNNGV. Here the CDR3 reads CASSPSRGNRYTQYF. DNA of the CDR3: TGTGCCAGCAGCCCTAGCAGGGGCAACAGATATACGCAGTATTTT.

This clonotype was observed a handful of times. The rearrangement uses TRBV5-1 and TRBJ2-3, with 10 bases that match TRBD1. The CDR3 consists of 14 residues. V dropped 1 base and J dropped 6; count of bases not matched to a gene: 2. Germline CDR1 SGHRS, CDR2 YFSETQ. The CDR3 DNA reads as TGCGCCAGCAGCTTGAGGGACAGGGGCGATACGCAGTATTTT. Protein sequence: CASSLRDRGDTQYF.

There are a few counts of this clonotype. This sequence joins TRBV18 and TRBJ1-1; a weak D match, TRBD1 (5 bases). The germline CDR1 and CDR2 sequences are KGHSH and LQKENI. The CDR3 loop spans 15 amino acids. The ends were cut back, 4 bases at V and 0 bases at J, with 12 bases in the middle. The DNA for the CDR3 is TGTGCCAGCTCACGAGAGACAGACATGAACACTGAAGCTTTCTTT. Its translation is CASSRETDMNTEAFF.